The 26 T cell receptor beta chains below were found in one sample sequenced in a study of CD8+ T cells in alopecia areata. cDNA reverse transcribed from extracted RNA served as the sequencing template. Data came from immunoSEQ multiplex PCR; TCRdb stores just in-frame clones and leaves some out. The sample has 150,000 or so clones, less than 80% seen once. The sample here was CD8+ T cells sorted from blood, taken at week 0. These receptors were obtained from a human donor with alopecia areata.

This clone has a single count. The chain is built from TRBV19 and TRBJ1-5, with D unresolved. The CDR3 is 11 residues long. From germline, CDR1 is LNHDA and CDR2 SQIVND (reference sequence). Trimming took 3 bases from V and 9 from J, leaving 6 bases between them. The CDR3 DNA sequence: TGTGCCAGTAGTATGGGTTTGCCCCAGCATTTT. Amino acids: CASSMGLPQHF. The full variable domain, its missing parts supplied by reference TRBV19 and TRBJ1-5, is DGGITQSPKYLFRKEGQNVTLSCEQNLNHDAMYWYRQDPGQGLRLIYYSQIVNDFQKGDIAEGYSVSREKKESFPLTVTSAQKNPTAFYLCASSMGLPQHFGDGTRLSIL.

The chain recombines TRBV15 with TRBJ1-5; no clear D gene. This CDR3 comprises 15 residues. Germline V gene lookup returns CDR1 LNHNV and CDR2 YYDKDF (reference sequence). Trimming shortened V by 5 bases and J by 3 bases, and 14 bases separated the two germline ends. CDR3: CATSSRHTVNQPQHF. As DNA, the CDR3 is TGTGCCACCAGCTCCCGGCACACGGTCAATCAGCCCCAGCATTTT. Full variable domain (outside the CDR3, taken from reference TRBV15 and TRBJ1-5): DAMVIQNPRYQVTQFGKPVTLSCSQTLNHNVMYWYQQKSSQAPKLLFHYYDKDFNNEADTPDNFQSRRPNTSFCFLDIRSPGLGDTAMYLCATSSRHTVNQPQHFGDGTRLSIL.

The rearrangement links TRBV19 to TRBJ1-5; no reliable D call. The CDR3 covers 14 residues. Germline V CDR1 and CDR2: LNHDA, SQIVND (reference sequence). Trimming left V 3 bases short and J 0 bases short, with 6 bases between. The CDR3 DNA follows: TGTGCCAGTAGTATCGGGGATAGCAATCAGCCCCAGCATTTT. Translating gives CASSIGDSNQPQHF.

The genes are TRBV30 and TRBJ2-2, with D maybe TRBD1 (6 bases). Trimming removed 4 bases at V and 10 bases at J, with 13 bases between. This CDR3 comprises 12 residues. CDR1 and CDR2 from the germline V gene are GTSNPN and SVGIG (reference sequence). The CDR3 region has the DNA TGTGCCTGGACAACAGGGTCCACGGAGCTGTTTTTT. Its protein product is CAWTTGSTELFF.

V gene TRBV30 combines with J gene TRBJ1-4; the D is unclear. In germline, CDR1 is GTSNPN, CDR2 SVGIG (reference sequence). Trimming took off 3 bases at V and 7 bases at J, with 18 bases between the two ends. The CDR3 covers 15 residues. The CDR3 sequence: CAWRVGSSTFEKLFF. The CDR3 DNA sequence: TGTGCCTGGAGAGTGGGGAGTAGTACATTTGAAAAACTGTTTTTT.

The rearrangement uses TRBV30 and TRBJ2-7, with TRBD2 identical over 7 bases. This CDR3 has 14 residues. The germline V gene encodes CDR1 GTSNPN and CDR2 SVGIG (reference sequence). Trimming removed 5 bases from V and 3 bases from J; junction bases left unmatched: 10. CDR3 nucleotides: TGTGCCTGGCAGTCTAGCGGCTTCAACTACGAGCAGTACTTC. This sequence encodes CAWQSSGFNYEQYF.

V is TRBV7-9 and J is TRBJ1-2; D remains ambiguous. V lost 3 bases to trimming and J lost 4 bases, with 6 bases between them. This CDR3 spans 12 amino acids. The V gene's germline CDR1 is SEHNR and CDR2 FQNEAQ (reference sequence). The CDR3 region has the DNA TGTGCCAGCAGCTTCCCGGGCTATGGCTACACCTTC. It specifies CASSFPGYGYTF.

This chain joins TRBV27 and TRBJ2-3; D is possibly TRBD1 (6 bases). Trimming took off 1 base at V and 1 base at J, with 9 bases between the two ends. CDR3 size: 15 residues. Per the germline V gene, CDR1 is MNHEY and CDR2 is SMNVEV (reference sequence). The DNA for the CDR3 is TGTGCCAGCAGTTTATTGTGGACAGGCACAGATACGCAGTATTTT. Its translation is CASSLLWTGTDTQYF.

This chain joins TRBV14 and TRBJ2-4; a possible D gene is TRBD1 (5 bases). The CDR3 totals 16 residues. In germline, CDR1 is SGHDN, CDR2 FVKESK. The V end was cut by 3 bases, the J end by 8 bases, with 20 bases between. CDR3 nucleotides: TGTGCCAGCAGCCACGCTACCTCCGGACATGCATACATTCAGTACTTC. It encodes CASSHATSGHAYIQYF.

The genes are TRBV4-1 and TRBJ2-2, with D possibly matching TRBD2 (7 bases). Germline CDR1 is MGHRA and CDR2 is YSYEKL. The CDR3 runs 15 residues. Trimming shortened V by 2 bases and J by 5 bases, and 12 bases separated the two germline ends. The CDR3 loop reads CASSQPGGLTGELFF. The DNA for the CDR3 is TGCGCCAGCAGCCAACCCGGGGGGCTTACCGGGGAGCTGTTTTTT.

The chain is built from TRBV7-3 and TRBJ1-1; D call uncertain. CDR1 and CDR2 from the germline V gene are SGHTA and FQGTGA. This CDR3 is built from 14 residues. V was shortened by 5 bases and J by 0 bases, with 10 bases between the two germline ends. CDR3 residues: CASSPGPMNTEAFF. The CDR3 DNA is TGTGCCAGCAGCCCTGGACCCATGAACACTGAAGCTTTCTTT.

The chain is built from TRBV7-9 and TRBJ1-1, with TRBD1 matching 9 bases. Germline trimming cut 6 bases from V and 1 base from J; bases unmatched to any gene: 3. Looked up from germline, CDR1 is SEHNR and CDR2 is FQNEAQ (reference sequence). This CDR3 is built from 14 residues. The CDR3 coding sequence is TGTGCCAGCAGGACGACAGGGGGGAACACTGAAGCTTTCTTT. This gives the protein CASRTTGGNTEAFF.

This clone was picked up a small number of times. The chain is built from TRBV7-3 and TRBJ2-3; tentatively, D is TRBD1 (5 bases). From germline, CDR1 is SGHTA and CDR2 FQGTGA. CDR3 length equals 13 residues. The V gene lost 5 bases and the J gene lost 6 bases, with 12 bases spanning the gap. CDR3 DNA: TGTGCCAGCAGCCTCGGACACCTTGATACGCAGTATTTT. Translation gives CASSLGHLDTQYF. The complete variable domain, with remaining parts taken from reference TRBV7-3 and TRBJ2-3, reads GAGVSQTPSNKVTEKGKYVELRCDPISGHTALYWYRQSLGQGPEFLIYFQGTGAADDSGLPNDRFFAVRPEGSVSTLKIQRTERGDSAVYLCASSLGHLDTQYFGPGTRLTVL.

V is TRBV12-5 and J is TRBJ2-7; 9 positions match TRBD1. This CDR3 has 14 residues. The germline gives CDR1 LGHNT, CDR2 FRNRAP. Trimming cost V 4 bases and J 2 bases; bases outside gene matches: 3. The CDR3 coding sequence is TGTGCTAGTGGTTACCGGGACAGGGCCTACGAGCAGTACTTC. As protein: CASGYRDRAYEQYF.

The CDR3 DNA sequence: TGTGCCAGCAGCCCCCGGGACTTAGCGGTTTACTTC. This sequence encodes CASSPRDLAVYF. The V gene is TRBV5-6, the J gene TRBJ2-5, with D possibly matching TRBD2 (6 bases). V lost 4 bases, J lost 14 bases, and 18 bases lay in between. The CDR3 sequence is 12 residues long. Germline CDR1 SGHDT, CDR2 YYEEEE.

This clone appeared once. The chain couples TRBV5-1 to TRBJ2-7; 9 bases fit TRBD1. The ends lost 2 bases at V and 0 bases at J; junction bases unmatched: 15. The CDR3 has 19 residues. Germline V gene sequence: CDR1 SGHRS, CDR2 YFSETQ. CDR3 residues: CASSFTGTGRRRSSYEQYF. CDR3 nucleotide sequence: TGCGCCAGCAGCTTCACCGGGACAGGGCGAAGAAGGAGCTCCTACGAGCAGTACTTC.

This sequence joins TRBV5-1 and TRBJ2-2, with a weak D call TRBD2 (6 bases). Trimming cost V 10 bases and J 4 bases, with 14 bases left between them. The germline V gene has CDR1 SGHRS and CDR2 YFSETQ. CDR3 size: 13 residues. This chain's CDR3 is CAAQEGSTGELFF. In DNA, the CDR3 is TGCGCCGCCCAGGAGGGCAGCACCGGGGAGCTGTTTTTT. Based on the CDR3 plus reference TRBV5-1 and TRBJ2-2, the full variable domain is KAGVTQTPRYLIKTRGQQVTLSCSPISGHRSVSWYQQTPGQGLQFLFEYFSETQRNKGNFPGRFSGRQFSNSRSEMNVSTLELGDSALYLCAAQEGSTGELFFGEGSRLTVL.

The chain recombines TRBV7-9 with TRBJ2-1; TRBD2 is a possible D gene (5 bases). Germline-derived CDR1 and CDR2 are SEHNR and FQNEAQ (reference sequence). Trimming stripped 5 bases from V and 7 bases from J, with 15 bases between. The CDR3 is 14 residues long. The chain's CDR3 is CASSPRDLWNEQFF. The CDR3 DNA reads TGTGCCAGCAGCCCCCGGGATCTCTGGAATGAGCAGTTCTTC.

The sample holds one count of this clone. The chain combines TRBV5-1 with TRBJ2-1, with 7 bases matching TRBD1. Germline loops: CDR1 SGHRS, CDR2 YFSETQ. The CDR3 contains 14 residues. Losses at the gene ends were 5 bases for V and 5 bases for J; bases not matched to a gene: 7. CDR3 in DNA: TGCGCCAGCAGGTGGGACAGCCCAAACAATGAGCAGTTCTTC. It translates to CASRWDSPNNEQFF. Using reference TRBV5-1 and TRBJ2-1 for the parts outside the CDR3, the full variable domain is KAGVTQTPRYLIKTRGQQVTLSCSPISGHRSVSWYQQTPGQGLQFLFEYFSETQRNKGNFPGRFSGRQFSNSRSEMNVSTLELGDSALYLCASRWDSPNNEQFFGPGTRLTVL.

The CDR3 bases are TGTGCCACCAGCAGACCGGCCCAAGGTCCTGAGACCCAGTACTTC. The encoded protein is CATSRPAQGPETQYF. This chain joins TRBV15 and TRBJ2-5; no reliable D call. V was trimmed by 2 bases and J by 5 bases, leaving 15 bases between them. Germline V gene sequence: CDR1 LNHNV, CDR2 YYDKDF (reference sequence). CDR3 length equals 15 residues.

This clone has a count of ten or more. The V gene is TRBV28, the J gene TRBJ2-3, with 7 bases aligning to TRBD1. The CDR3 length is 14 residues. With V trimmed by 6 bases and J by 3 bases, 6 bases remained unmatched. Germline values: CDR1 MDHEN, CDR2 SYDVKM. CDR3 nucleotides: TGTGCCAGCAGCGCCTTACAGGGGACAGATACGCAGTATTTT. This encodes CASSALQGTDTQYF.

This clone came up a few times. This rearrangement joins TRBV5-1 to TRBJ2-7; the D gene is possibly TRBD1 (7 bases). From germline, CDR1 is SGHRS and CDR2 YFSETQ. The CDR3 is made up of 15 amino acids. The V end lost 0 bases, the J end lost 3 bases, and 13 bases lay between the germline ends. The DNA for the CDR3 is TGCGCCAGCAGCTTGGAGACAGGGAGGAGCTACGAGCAGTACTTC. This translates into CASSLETGRSYEQYF.

The CDR3 DNA reads as TGTGCCAGCAGTTTGGGCGCGGATGAGCAGTTCTTC. This translates into CASSLGADEQFF. The chain combines TRBV27 with TRBJ2-1; D call uncertain. Germline CDR1 and CDR2: MNHEY and SMNVEV (reference sequence). The CDR3 totals 12 residues. Trimming stripped 3 bases from V and 8 bases from J, with 8 bases between.

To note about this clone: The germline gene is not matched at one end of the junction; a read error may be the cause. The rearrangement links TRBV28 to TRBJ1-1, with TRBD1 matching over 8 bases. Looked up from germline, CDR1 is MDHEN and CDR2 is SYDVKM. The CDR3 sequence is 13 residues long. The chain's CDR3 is CASRDRVNTEAFF. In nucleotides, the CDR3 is TGTGCCAGCAGGGACAGGGTGAACACTGAAGCTTTCTTC.

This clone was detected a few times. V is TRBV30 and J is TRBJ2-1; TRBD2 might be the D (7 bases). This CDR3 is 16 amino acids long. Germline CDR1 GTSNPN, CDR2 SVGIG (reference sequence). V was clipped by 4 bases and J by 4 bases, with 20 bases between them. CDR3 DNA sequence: TGTGCCTGGACCCCCAGCCCGGGGGGCCTTTACAATGAGCAGTTCTTC. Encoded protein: CAWTPSPGGLYNEQFF.

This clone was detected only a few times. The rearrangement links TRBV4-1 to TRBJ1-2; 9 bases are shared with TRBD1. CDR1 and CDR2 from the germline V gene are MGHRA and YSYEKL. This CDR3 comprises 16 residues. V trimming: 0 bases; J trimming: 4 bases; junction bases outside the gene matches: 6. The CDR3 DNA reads TGCGCCAGCAGCCAAGATCCGGGACAGGGACGCTATGGCTACACCTTC. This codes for CASSQDPGQGRYGYTF.